The rows below give T cell receptor beta chains drawn from one sample of a study of blood T cell repertoires in COVID-19. The data were produced by immunoSEQ multiplex PCR, yet TCRdb's version contains in-frame clones alone and is incomplete. The repertoire holds more than 250,000 clones, with over 80% as singletons. Material for sequencing was peripheral blood. The receptors were sampled from a woman aged 50 to 60 with COVID-19, enrolled during active disease. Both conserved end residues are part of each CDR3. D genes are given only for firm matches. Where a row states a size, it is once, few, many or the class of an expanded clone; other rows omit it.

V gene: TRBV12-3/TRBV12-4; clone size: NA; J gene: TRBJ2-2; D gene: TRBD2; CDR3 DNA: TGTGCCGGGGGAGGGGACACCGGGGAGCTGTTTTTT; CDR3 protein: CAGGGDTGELFF
V gene: TRBV6-2/TRBV6-3; clone size: NA; J gene: TRBJ1-1; D gene: NA; CDR3 DNA: TGTGCCAGCAGTTACAGCGGTGAAGCTTTCTTT; CDR3 protein: CASSYSGEAFF
V gene: TRBV7-2; clone size: NA; J gene: TRBJ2-7; D gene: NA; CDR3 DNA: TGTGCCAGCAGCCCCACAGGGACCTTCTACGAGCAGTACTTC; CDR3 protein: CASSPTGTFYEQYF
V gene: TRBV3-1/TRBV3-2; clone size: NA; J gene: TRBJ2-1; D gene: TRBD2; CDR3 DNA: TGTGCCAGCAGCCAAGTTCTAGCGGGGGCCTTGGGGCAGTTCTTC; CDR3 protein: CASSQVLAGALGQFF
V gene: TRBV6-5; clone size: NA; J gene: TRBJ1-1; D gene: NA; CDR3 DNA: TGTGCCAGCAGAGAGACAGTCAGGAGCACTGAAGCTTTCTTT; CDR3 protein: CASRETVRSTEAFF
V gene: TRBV19; clone size: NA; J gene: TRBJ2-7; D gene: NA; CDR3 DNA: TGTGCCAGTAGTGAGACTTCCCCAGGGGCCTACGAGCAGTACTTC; CDR3 protein: CASSETSPGAYEQYF
V gene: TRBV20-1; clone size: NA; J gene: TRBJ2-7; D gene: NA; CDR3 DNA: TGCAGTGCCCGAGAACGCTACGAGCAGTACTTC; CDR3 protein: CSARERYEQYF
V gene: TRBV5-4; clone size: NA; J gene: TRBJ1-1; D gene: NA; CDR3 DNA: TGTGCCAGCAGCTTGGAGGCAGCGAGGAACACTGAAGCTTTCTTT; CDR3 protein: CASSLEAARNTEAFF
V gene: TRBV13; clone size: once; J gene: TRBJ1-5; D gene: NA; CDR3 DNA: TGTGCCAGCAGGAGGGGAGGGGGGAATCAGCCCCAGCATTTT; CDR3 protein: CASRRGGGNQPQHF
V gene: TRBV27; clone size: NA; J gene: TRBJ1-2; D gene: NA; CDR3 DNA: TGTGCCAGTCGGGGGATGGGCTATGGCTACACCTTC; CDR3 protein: CASRGMGYGYTF
V gene: TRBV6-5; clone size: NA; J gene: TRBJ1-6; D gene: TRBD1; CDR3 DNA: TGTGCCAGCAGTTACCCTCCAACAGGGGCTCCCCTCCACTTT; CDR3 protein: CASSYPPTGAPLHF
V gene: TRBV7-9; clone size: NA; J gene: TRBJ2-2; D gene: TRBD1; CDR3 DNA: TGTGCCAGCAGCTCCTCCCGCCCGACAGGGGGCACCGGGGAGCTGTTTTTT; CDR3 protein: CASSSSRPTGGTGELFF
V gene: TRBV5-4; clone size: few; J gene: TRBJ1-3; D gene: NA; CDR3 DNA: TGTGCCAGCAGCCGCCGCGGGAGCTCTGGAAACACCATATATTTT; CDR3 protein: CASSRRGSSGNTIYF